What follows are 6 T cell receptor beta chains derived from one specimen sequenced in a study of cytomegalovirus exposure and HLA in healthy donors. Primers for the PCR totalled 60 Vbeta and 13 Jbeta. Sequenced by immunoSEQ multiplex PCR; TCRdb stores in-frame clones only, minus some. Altogether about 190,000 clones are present, around 73% being singletons, with the ten largest covering over 2%. What was sequenced was PBMCs. These receptors were obtained from a woman in her 30s in good health and CMV-seropositive.

V usage is TRBV6-1 and J usage is TRBJ2-1; 9 bases are a match to TRBD2. Germline V gives CDR1 MNHNS, CDR2 SASEGT. CDR3 length: 15 residues. Trimming cost V 7 bases and J 7 bases; bases outside gene matches: 11. DNA for the CDR3: TGTGCCAGCAAGAGTCACGCGGGAGGGCCGAATGAGCAGTTCTTC. Protein product: CASKSHAGGPNEQFF.

The rearrangement links TRBV25-1 to TRBJ2-1, with 8 positions matching TRBD2. Looked up from germline, CDR1 is MGHDK and CDR2 is SYGVNS. The CDR3 contains 15 residues. Trimming removed 3 bases from V and 9 bases from J; junction bases left unmatched: 10. CDR3 amino acids: CASSDRNSGAAEQFF. The CDR3 DNA reads TGTGCCAGCAGTGATAGGAATAGCGGGGCGGCTGAGCAGTTCTTC.

The V call is TRBV5-1, the J call TRBJ1-2; TRBD1 matches at 8 bases. Trimming took 3 bases from V and 3 from J; bases not matched to a gene: 4. Germline V gene sequence: CDR1 SGHRS, CDR2 YFSETQ. CDR3 size: 14 residues. CDR3 amino acids: CASSSGGAYYGYTF. The CDR3 region has the DNA TGCGCCAGCAGCTCAGGGGGCGCATACTATGGCTACACCTTC.

This clone has more than one count but fewer than ten. The V and J genes are TRBV9 and TRBJ2-4; 8 positions match TRBD1. The J segment lost 6 bases and the V segment lost 1 base, leaving 3 bases of the junction unmatched. Germline lookup yields CDR1 SGDLS and CDR2 YYNGEE. CDR3 length: 14 residues. The CDR3 DNA reads TGTGCCAGCAGCGTACAGGGGGCCGGAAACATTCAGTACTTC. Translation gives CASSVQGAGNIQYF.

The chain links TRBV5-6 to TRBJ1-2; D gene unclear. V lost 4 bases, J lost 4 bases, and 11 bases lay in between. The CDR3 covers 13 residues. Germline-derived CDR1 and CDR2 are SGHDT and YYEEEE. CDR3 nucleotides: TGTGCCAGCAGCCGATTGAACGGCTATGGCTACACCTTC. Protein product: CASSRLNGYGYTF.

The CDR3 DNA follows: TGTGCCAGCAGTGAAGCCGAAGCGGGTGGGGAGAATGAGCAGTTCTTC. Protein sequence: CASSEAEAGGENEQFF. This chain joins TRBV2 and TRBJ2-1, with a tentative D call TRBD2 (6 bases). This CDR3 spans 16 amino acids. Trimming left V 0 bases short and J 7 bases short, with 16 bases between. Germline CDR1 is SNHLY and CDR2 is FYNNEI.